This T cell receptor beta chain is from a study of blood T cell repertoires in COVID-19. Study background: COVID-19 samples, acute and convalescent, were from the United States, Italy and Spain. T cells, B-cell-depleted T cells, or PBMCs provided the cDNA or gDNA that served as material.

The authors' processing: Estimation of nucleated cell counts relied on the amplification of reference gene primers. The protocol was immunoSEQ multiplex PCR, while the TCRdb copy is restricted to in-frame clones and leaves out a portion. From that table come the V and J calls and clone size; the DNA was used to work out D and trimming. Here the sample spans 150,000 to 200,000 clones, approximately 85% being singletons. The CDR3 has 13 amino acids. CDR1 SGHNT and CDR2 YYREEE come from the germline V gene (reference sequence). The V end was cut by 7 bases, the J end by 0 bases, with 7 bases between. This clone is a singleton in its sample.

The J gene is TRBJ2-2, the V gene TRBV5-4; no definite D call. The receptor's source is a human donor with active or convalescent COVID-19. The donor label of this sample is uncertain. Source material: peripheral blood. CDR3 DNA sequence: TGTGCCAGCTTCCGCGCGAACACCGGGGAGCTGTTTTTT. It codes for CASFRANTGELFF. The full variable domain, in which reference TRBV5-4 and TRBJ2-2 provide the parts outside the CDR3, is ETGVTQSPTHLIKTRGQQVTLRCSSQSGHNTVSWYQQALGQGPQFIFQYYREEENGRGNFPPRFSGLQFPNYSSELNVNALELDDSALYLCASFRANTGELFFGEGSRLTVL.